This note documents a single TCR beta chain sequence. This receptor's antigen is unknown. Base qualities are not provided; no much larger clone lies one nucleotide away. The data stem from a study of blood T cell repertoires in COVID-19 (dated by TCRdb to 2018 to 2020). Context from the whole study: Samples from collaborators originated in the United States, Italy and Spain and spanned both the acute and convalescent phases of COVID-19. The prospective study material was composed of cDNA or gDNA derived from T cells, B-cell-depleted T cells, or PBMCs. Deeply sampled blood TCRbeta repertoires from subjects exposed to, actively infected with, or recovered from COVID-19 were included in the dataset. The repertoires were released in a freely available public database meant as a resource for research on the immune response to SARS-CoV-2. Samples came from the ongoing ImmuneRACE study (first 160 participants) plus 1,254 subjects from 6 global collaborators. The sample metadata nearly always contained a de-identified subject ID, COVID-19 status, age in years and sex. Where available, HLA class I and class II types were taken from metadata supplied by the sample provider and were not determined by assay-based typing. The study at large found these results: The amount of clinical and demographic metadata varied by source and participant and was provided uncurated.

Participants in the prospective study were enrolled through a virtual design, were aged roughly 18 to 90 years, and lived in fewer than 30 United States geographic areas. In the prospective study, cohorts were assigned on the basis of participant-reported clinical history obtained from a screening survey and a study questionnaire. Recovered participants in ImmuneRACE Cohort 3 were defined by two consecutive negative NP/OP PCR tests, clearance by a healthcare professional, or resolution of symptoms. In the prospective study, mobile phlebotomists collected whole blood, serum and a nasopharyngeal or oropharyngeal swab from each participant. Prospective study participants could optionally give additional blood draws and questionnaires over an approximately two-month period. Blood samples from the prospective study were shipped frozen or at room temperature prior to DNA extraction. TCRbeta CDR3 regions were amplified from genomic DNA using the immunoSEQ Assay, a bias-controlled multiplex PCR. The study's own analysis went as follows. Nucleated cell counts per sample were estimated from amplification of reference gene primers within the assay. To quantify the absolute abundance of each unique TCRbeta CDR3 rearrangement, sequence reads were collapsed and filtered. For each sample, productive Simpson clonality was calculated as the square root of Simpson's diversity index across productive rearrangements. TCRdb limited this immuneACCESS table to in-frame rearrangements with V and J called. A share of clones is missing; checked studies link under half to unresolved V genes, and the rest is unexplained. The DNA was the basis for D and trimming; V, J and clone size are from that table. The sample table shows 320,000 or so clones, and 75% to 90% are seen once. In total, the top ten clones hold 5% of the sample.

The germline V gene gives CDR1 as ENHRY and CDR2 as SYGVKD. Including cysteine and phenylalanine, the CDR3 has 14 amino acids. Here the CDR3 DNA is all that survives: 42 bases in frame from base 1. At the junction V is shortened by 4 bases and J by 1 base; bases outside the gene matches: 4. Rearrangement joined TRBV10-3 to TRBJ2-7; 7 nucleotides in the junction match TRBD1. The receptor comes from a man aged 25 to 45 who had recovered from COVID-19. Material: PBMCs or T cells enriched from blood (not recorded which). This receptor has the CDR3 CAISADRQSYEQYF. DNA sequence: TGTGCCATCAGTGCGGACAGGCAATCCTACGAGCAGTACTTC.